The clone carrying this T cell receptor beta chain was picked up many times. Its antigen is currently unknown. The time point here: longitudinal time-point 1 (baseline). 2 million unsorted PBMCs were stored in RNAlater at -80 °C before RNA extraction. This record belongs to a study of neurological immune-mediated disorders. General study results and limits: Patients with HTLV-1-associated myelopathy had the highest level of TCR clonal expansion, whereas patients with multiple sclerosis had the lowest level, falling beneath the level found in healthy controls.

The CDR3 runs to 15 residues. V was cut by 0 bases and J by 7 bases, with 13 bases left in between. Germline V gene sequence: CDR1 LNHNV, CDR2 YYDKDF (reference sequence). The cDNA came from 5'RACE with 10-nucleotide random UMIs. MiXCR was run by TCRdb on the 5' RACE reads, yielding one entry per CDR3 protein. The repertoire holds tens of thousands of distinct CDR3 sequences, about an eighth seen once, with 4.5% to 5.5% in the top ten. Sequenced material: PBMCs. This TCR was sampled from a female donor with HTLV-1-associated myelopathy (HAM/TSP). This chain links TRBV15 with TRBJ1-5; a weak D match, TRBD1 (5 bases). CDR3 DNA: TGTGCCACCAGCAGAGATTCGGGGGGGTTCCAGCCCCAGCATTTT. This gives the protein CATSRDSGGFQPQHF.